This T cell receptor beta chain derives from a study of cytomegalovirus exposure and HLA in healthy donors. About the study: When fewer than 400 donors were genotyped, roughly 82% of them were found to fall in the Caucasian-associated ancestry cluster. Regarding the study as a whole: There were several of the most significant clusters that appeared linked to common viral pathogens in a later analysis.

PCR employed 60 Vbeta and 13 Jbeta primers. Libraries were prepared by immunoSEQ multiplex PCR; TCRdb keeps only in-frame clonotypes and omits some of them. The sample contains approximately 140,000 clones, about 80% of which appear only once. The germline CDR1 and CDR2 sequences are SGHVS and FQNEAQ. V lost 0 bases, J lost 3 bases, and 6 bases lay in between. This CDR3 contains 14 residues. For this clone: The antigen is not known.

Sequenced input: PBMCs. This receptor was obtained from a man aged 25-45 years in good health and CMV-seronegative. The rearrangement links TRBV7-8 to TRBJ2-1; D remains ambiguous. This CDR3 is CASSLAWHYNEQFF. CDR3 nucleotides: TGTGCCAGCAGCTTAGCGTGGCACTACAATGAGCAGTTCTTC. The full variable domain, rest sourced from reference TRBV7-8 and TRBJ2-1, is GAGVSQSPRYKVAKRGQDVALRCDPISGHVSLFWYQQALGQGPEFLTYFQNEAQLDKSGLPSDRFFAERPEGSVSTLKIQRTQQEDSAVYLCASSLAWHYNEQFFGPGTRLTVL.